Included here is one T cell receptor (beta chain) sequence, with context. The antigen is not known. This could be a read error, since a much larger clone is one nucleotide away. The data were obtained in a study of blood T cells in healthy people across ages. Whole-study results and caveats: Older age went with lower TCR beta diversity per million T cells, in a roughly linear way.

With a J-beta primer mix and a sample-barcoded 5' primer, a second PCR ran about 7 to 12 cycles. A tag from a template-switch adaptor with 12 random nucleotides marked each cDNA molecule. TCRdb reanalysed the 5' RACE reads using MiXCR and keeps one entry per CDR3 protein. The sample records some 700,000 distinct CDR3 sequences, more than 40% being singletons. Trimming left V 2 bases short and J 7 bases short, with 14 bases between. This CDR3 comprises 14 residues. Sequencing input: blood. The sequence was obtained from a woman aged 55-70 years in good health. This chain links TRBV12-3 or TRBV12-4 with TRBJ2-5; tentatively, D is TRBD2 (6 bases). Here the CDR3 reads CASSLKRGLGTQYF. The CDR3 DNA is TGTGCCAGCAGTTTAAAGAGGGGACTGGGGACCCAGTACTTC.